This entry concerns a single T cell receptor (beta chain). Documented time point: peripheral blood 6 weeks after treatment start. Enrolled patients showed locally advanced or metastatic urothelial carcinoma. This entry is derived from a study of PD-L1 blockade in urothelial cancer. Study background: Patients' atezolizumab regimen, 1,200 mg intravenously every 3 weeks, began in the mid-2010s.

Germline V lookup: CDR1 MNHNS, CDR2 SASEGT. This CDR3 is built from 14 residues. Trimming pared 2 bases from V and 7 bases from J, leaving 12 bases between. TCRdb keeps only in-frame clones here, not all; method: immunoSEQ multiplex PCR. The table includes nearly 45,000 clones, 82% detected once. The genes are TRBV6-1 and TRBJ2-1, with a weak D call TRBD1 (5 bases). Sequences were derived from PBMCs, sampled around atezolizumab (anti-PD-L1) treatment. The sequence derives from a man in his 60s with urothelial cancer. The CDR3 protein is CASSEIGHRNEQFF. CDR3 bases: TGTGCCAGCAGTGAAATCGGACATCGGAATGAGCAGTTCTTC.